A single sample gave rise to the 14 T cell receptor beta chains below, sequenced in a study of CD8+ T cells in alopecia areata listed by TCRdb under 2018. The sample's time point label, in plain terms: baseline before oral tofacitinib. Library creation used the immunoSEQ multiplex PCR assay. RNA was extracted from all samples and reverse transcribed into cDNA, which served as template for TCR sequencing. In TCRdb, the immuneACCESS table is reduced to in-frame sequences with V and J assigned. These tables do not hold every clone; where another copy was compared, an unresolved V gene accounts for under half, and the others remain unexplained. Counted in this sample were about 130,000 clones; more than 40% of them appeared once. The leading ten clones occupy around 19% of the sample. The starting material was CD8+ T cells sorted from blood, obtained at week 0. Receptors originate from a human donor with alopecia areata.

Comments on this clone: Since a far larger clone is one base different, this is likely a read error. Within the sample, other DNA sequences also encode this same CDR3. The chain recombines TRBV5-4 with TRBJ2-1; 7 bases line up with TRBD1. The germline gives CDR1 SGHNT, CDR2 YYREEE (reference sequence). The J segment lost 4 bases and the V segment lost 2 bases, leaving 6 bases of the junction unmatched. This CDR3 has 15 residues. CDR3 residues: CASSLEQGPYNEQFF. For the CDR3, the DNA is TGTGCCAGCAGCTTAGAACAGGGGCCGTACAATGAGCAGTTCTTC.

The chain couples TRBV10-3 to TRBJ2-7; D might be TRBD1 or TRBD2, each matching 5 bases. Trimming took 6 bases from V and 2 from J, leaving 11 bases between them. The CDR3 runs 13 residues. Germline values: CDR1 ENHRY, CDR2 SYGVKD. CDR3 bases: TGTGCCATCAGGGGGGACGATACCTACGAGCAGTACTTC. It is translated as CAIRGDDTYEQYF.

The CDR3 loop is CASGLLAGTDDQPQHF. The CDR3 coding sequence is TGTGCTAGTGGTTTGCTCGCCGGGACAGACGATCAGCCCCAGCATTTT. V gene TRBV12-5 combines with J gene TRBJ1-5; 7 bases fit TRBD1. Germline CDR1 is LGHNT and CDR2 is FRNRAP. Trimming took 2 bases from V and 5 from J; bases not matched to a gene: 9. The CDR3 has 16 residues.

The chain links TRBV19 to TRBJ1-1, with D tentatively TRBD1 (6 bases). V was cut by 4 bases and J by 7 bases, with 19 bases left in between. In germline, CDR1 is LNHDA, CDR2 SQIVND (reference sequence). CDR3 length: 15 amino acids. The DNA for the CDR3 is TGTGCCAGTAGTAAACCCAGGGGAGGGCTGAGTGAAGCTTTCTTT. This sequence encodes CASSKPRGGLSEAFF.

J is TRBJ2-1 and V is TRBV30; 14 bases are shared with TRBD2. The length of the CDR3 is 16 residues. The germline CDR1 and CDR2 sequences are GTSNPN and SVGIG (reference sequence). J lost 8 bases, V lost 0 bases, and 6 bases had no gene match. The CDR3 sequence: CAWSVPGTSGGYEQFF. The CDR3 DNA is TGTGCCTGGAGTGTTCCTGGGACTAGCGGGGGATATGAGCAGTTCTTC.

The rearrangement links TRBV5-1 to TRBJ1-2; perhaps TRBD1 as D (6 bases). This CDR3 has 11 amino acids. CDR1 SGHRS and CDR2 YFSETQ come from the germline V gene. The V gene lost 3 bases and the J gene lost 13 bases, with 13 bases spanning the gap. The CDR3 here is CASSSGTSTTF. Written as DNA, the CDR3 is TGCGCCAGCAGCTCGGGGACATCCACCACCTTC.

The rearrangement links TRBV29-1 to TRBJ2-2; D is possibly TRBD1 (6 bases). CDR1 and CDR2 from the germline V gene are SQVTM and ANQGSEA. Trimming took 6 bases from V and 1 from J, leaving 9 bases between them. The CDR3 has 13 amino acids. The CDR3 reads CSVARGNTGELFF. CDR3 in DNA: TGCAGCGTAGCCAGGGGGAACACCGGGGAGCTGTTTTTT.

The J gene is TRBJ2-1, the V gene TRBV4-2; 7 bases fit TRBD1. This CDR3 spans 19 amino acids. Germline lookup yields CDR1 LGHNA and CDR2 YNFKEQ. Losses at the gene ends were 0 bases for V and 1 base for J; bases not matched to a gene: 12. CDR3 coding DNA: TGTGCCAGCAGCCAAGAACCTGATCGAGGGGGCGGTTCCTACAATGAGCAGTTCTTC. Translating it yields CASSQEPDRGGGSYNEQFF.

The CDR3 DNA reads as TGTGCCAGCAGCCCCGCCGGGACAGGGGGCCTCCCCTATGGCTACACCTTC. It is translated as CASSPAGTGGLPYGYTF. The chain joins TRBV27 to TRBJ1-2, with TRBD1 matching over 12 bases. With 6 bases clipped from V and 4 bases from J, the junction kept 12 bases outside the gene matches. The germline CDR1 and CDR2 sequences are MNHEY and SMNVEV (reference sequence). The CDR3 has 17 amino acids.

This clone turned up a few times. The chain couples TRBV30 to TRBJ2-3; D may be TRBD2 (5 bases). CDR3 length: 15 amino acids. Per germline, CDR1 GTSNPN and CDR2 SVGIG (reference sequence). With 0 bases removed from V and 2 bases from J, the gap between germline ends came to 12 bases. CDR3 DNA: TGTGCCTGGAGTGTATACGGGGTCTACACAGATACGCAGTATTTT. Translating gives CAWSVYGVYTDTQYF.

This clone was seen only a few times. The J gene is TRBJ2-1, the V gene TRBV5-6; the D is unclear. Trimming took off 5 bases at V and 8 bases at J, with 8 bases between the two ends. Germline CDR1 reads SGHDT; CDR2 reads YYEEEE. CDR3 size: 11 residues. CDR3 bases: TGTGCCAGCAGTCTGTACGATGAGCAGTTCTTC. Its translation: CASSLYDEQFF.

The J gene is TRBJ2-7, the V gene TRBV7-9; no reliable D call. With 5 bases removed from V and 0 bases from J, the gap between germline ends came to 17 bases. Germline CDR1 is SEHNR and CDR2 is FQNEAQ (reference sequence). This CDR3 comprises 16 residues. The CDR3 loop reads CASSGSGSPSSYEQYF. In nucleotides, the CDR3 is TGTGCCAGCAGCGGGTCGGGTTCCCCGAGCTCCTACGAGCAGTACTTC.

The gene calls are TRBV7-2 and TRBJ2-5; 10 bases agree with TRBD2. V lost 5 bases and J lost 4; bases outside the gene matches: 10. This CDR3 has 16 amino acids. Per germline, CDR1 SGHTA and CDR2 FQGNSA. CDR3 DNA sequence: TGTGCCAGCAGCATAGGAGGACTAGCGGCGGCAGAGACCCAGTACTTC. This codes for CASSIGGLAAAETQYF.

This sequence joins TRBV6-5 and TRBJ1-5, with 7 bases aligning to TRBD1. The CDR3 has 14 amino acids. With V trimmed by 6 bases and J by 2 bases, 4 bases remained unmatched. Looked up from germline, CDR1 is MNHEY and CDR2 is SVGAGI. The CDR3 region has the DNA TGTGCCAGCAGCAACAGGGGAGGCAATCAGCCCCAGCATTTT. Residues: CASSNRGGNQPQHF.